Each of the 6 T cell receptor beta chains below was sequenced from the same sample in a study of T cell changes during pregnancy in multiple sclerosis. The table came from immunoSEQ multiplex PCR; TCRdb's copy has only in-frame clones and leaves some out. The data contain 33,000 or so clones, more than 75% of them seen just once; the ten biggest clones take up 5% to 6%. Here the sequenced sample was peripheral blood, taken in the third trimester of pregnancy. The receptor source for this set is a female donor in good health, enrolled as a control in a pregnancy study.

J is TRBJ1-3 and V is TRBV27, with D tentatively TRBD1 (5 bases). CDR1 and CDR2 from the germline V gene are MNHEY and SMNVEV (reference sequence). V was pared by 6 bases and J by 4 bases, with 19 bases between. The CDR3 totals 16 residues. This chain's CDR3 is CASRPGGGLAGNTIYF. CDR3 sequence (DNA): TGTGCCAGCAGACCGGGGGGGGGTCTTGCAGGAAACACCATATATTTT.

V gene TRBV19 combines with J gene TRBJ1-5, with 8 positions matching TRBD1. The germline V gene encodes CDR1 LNHDA and CDR2 SQIVND (reference sequence). This CDR3 has 16 residues. V lost 3 bases, J lost 4 bases, and 8 bases stayed unmatched. The CDR3 reads CASSIGQGAGNQPQHF. The CDR3 DNA is TGTGCCAGTAGTATCGGCCAGGGGGCCGGAAATCAGCCCCAGCATTTT.

The rearrangement joins TRBV5-1 to TRBJ1-1, with D perhaps matching TRBD1 (5 bases). Germline assignment: CDR1 SGHRS and CDR2 YFSETQ. V dropped 3 bases and J dropped 0 bases, with 15 bases sitting between them. The CDR3 consists of 16 residues. In nucleotides, the CDR3 is TGCGCCAGCAGCTGGGGTACGCAGGGAATGAACACTGAAGCTTTCTTT. Amino acids: CASSWGTQGMNTEAFF.

This chain connects TRBV4-1 to TRBJ1-1, with D possibly TRBD1 on 6 matching bases. Looked up from germline, CDR1 is MGHRA and CDR2 is YSYEKL. Trimming left V 1 base short and J 1 base short, with 13 bases between. This CDR3 has 16 residues. This chain's CDR3 is CASSQAAQGWNTEAFF. CDR3 sequence (DNA): TGCGCCAGCAGCCAAGCAGCACAGGGATGGAACACTGAAGCTTTCTTT.

The chain uses TRBV7-6 and TRBJ2-2; tentatively, D is TRBD1 (5 bases). Germline values: CDR1 SGHVS, CDR2 FNYEAQ. The CDR3 consists of 14 residues. Trimming stripped 4 bases from V and 4 bases from J, with 10 bases between. The CDR3 reads CASSSDMSTGELFF. The CDR3, as DNA: TGTGCCAGCAGCTCGGACATGTCCACCGGGGAGCTGTTTTTT.

The rearrangement links TRBV9 to TRBJ1-2; 7 nucleotides align to TRBD1. Trimming at V came to 3 bases and at J to 7 bases, leaving 6 bases not matched to a gene. Germline CDR1 SGDLS, CDR2 YYNGEE. CDR3 length: 13 amino acids. The CDR3 DNA is TGTGCCAGCAGCGCCGAGGACAGGAGTGGCTACACCTTC. Translating gives CASSAEDRSGYTF.